This TCR beta chain was observed in a study of blood T cell repertoires in COVID-19. TCRdb's copy holds only in-frame clones and misses some; the assay was immunoSEQ multiplex PCR. The sample contains over 65,000 clones, 86% of which appear only once. Unmatched junction bases numbered 15, after V lost 7 bases and J lost 17 bases. This CDR3 has 13 amino acids. The germline gives CDR1 SGHNT, CDR2 YYREEE (reference sequence). This sequence joins TRBV5-4 and TRBJ2-6, with 7 nucleotides matching TRBD1. This clonotype originated in a human donor in a cohort sampled during active COVID-19. The specimen sequenced was peripheral blood. The CDR3 protein is CASPQGQTGPLTF. The CDR3 coding sequence is TGTGCCAGCCCACAGGGGCAGACAGGGCCTTTGACTTTC.